This is a list of T cell receptor beta chains from one sample in a study of metastatic and nonmetastatic thyroid tumors. TCRdb re-called the PCR reads with MiXCR. The sample shows under 15,000 clones, 9.5% to 13% of them seen only once. The sample taken for sequencing was blood. The origin of the receptors is a female donor with papillary thyroid cancer or a benign thyroid nodule (not recorded which). Some clones in this sample may be carry-over from other donors' samples. Each CDR3 is given with its conserved first and last residue. The D gene is left open where the match is weak. Where a row states a size, it is once, few, many or the class of an expanded clone; other rows omit it.

clone size	J gene	D gene	V gene	CDR3 protein	CDR3 DNA
medium-sized	TRBJ1-1	-	TRBV27	CASSLSESNTEAFF	TGTGCCAGCAGTTTATCGGAGAGTAACACTGAAGCTTTCTTT
many	TRBJ1-4	-	TRBV30	CAWSVNGLNEKLFF	TGTGCCTGGAGTGTGAATGGGTTGAATGAAAAACTGTTTTTT
few	TRBJ2-2	-	TRBV6-1	CASSGLAVHTGELFF	TGTGCCAGCAGTGGATTAGCGGTGCACACCGGGGAGCTGTTTTTT
-	TRBJ1-1	-	TRBV6-2/TRBV6-3	CASSKGASVAFF	TGTGCCAGCAGCAAAGGGGCGTCAGTGGCTTTCTTT
many	TRBJ2-5	-	TRBV28	CASSTRGRDQGTQYF	TGTGCCAGCAGCACGCGGGGAAGGGACCAAGGGACCCAGTACTTC
many	TRBJ2-5	-	TRBV2	CASSVRPQETQYF	TGTGCCAGCAGTGTGCGGCCGCAAGAGACCCAGTACTTC
many	TRBJ1-5	-	TRBV18	CASSPEEGEDSNQPQHF	TGTGCCAGCTCACCCGAGGAAGGGGAAGATAGCAATCAGCCCCAGCATTTT
few	TRBJ2-7	-	TRBV6-5	CASSYSRSYEQYF	TGTGCCAGCAGTTATTCCAGATCCTACGAGCAGTACTTC
many	TRBJ2-7	-	TRBV30	CALDWNYEQYF	TGTGCCTTGGACTGGAACTACGAGCAGTACTTC
few	TRBJ2-5	TRBD1	TRBV10-3	CAIRINEGAATQYF	TGTGCCATCAGGATAAATGAGGGGGCAGCGACCCAGTACTTC
many	TRBJ2-7	TRBD2	TRBV20-1	CSARGLVGYEQYF	TGCAGTGCTAGGGGACTAGTGGGCTACGAGCAGTACTTC
-	TRBJ2-7	TRBD1	TRBV27	CASSLGTGPYEQYF	TGTGCCAGCAGTTTAGGGACAGGGCCCTACGAGCAGTACTTC
medium-sized	TRBJ1-3	-	TRBV6-1	CASSEASGIGNTIYF	TGTGCCAGCAGTGAAGCGTCAGGGATTGGAAACACCATATATTTT
-	TRBJ2-2	-	TRBV6-6	CASSYGQPNTGELFF	TGTGCCAGCAGTTACGGGCAACCAAACACCGGGGAGCTGTTTTTT
-	TRBJ1-5	TRBD1	TRBV5-1	CASSTSDRRTQPQHF	TGCGCCAGCAGCACCTCGGACAGGAGGACTCAGCCCCAGCATTTT
medium-sized	TRBJ2-3	TRBD2	TRBV20-1	CSATPPAGDTDTQYF	TGCAGTGCTACTCCTCCGGCGGGGGATACAGATACGCAGTATTTT
many	TRBJ2-7	-	TRBV11-2	CASSSSGGGRQYEQYF	TGTGCCAGCAGCTCCAGTGGGGGGGGGCGTCAATACGAGCAGTACTTC
many	TRBJ2-1	-	TRBV20-1	CSAIRISGNNEQFF	TGCAGTGCCATTCGTATTAGCGGAAACAATGAGCAGTTCTTC
-	TRBJ1-4	TRBD1	TRBV9	CASSGGQGAVNEKLFF	TGTGCCAGCAGCGGGGGACAGGGAGCGGTTAATGAAAAACTGTTTTTT
-	TRBJ1-2	TRBD1	TRBV28	CASSPGGGYTF	TGTGCCAGCAGCCCAGGGGGAGGCTACACCTTC
many	TRBJ1-2	TRBD1	TRBV3-1	CASSQDYRGLYGYTF	TGTGCCAGCAGCCAAGACTACAGGGGGCTGTATGGCTACACCTTC
many	TRBJ1-1	-	TRBV19	CASISTAEAFF	TGTGCCAGTATTTCGACGGCTGAAGCTTTCTTT
medium-sized	TRBJ2-7	TRBD1	TRBV6-2/TRBV6-3	CASRGLGTGGEQYF	TGTGCCAGCAGGGGACTGGGGACAGGGGGAGAGCAGTACTTC
many	TRBJ2-5	-	TRBV4-1	CASSLQWQKETQYF	TGCGCCAGCAGCCTACAGTGGCAGAAAGAGACCCAGTACTTC
many	TRBJ2-1	TRBD2	TRBV30	CALSTSGGIDEQFF	TGTGCCCTCTCTACTAGCGGGGGGATCGATGAGCAGTTCTTC
medium-sized	TRBJ2-2	TRBD1	TRBV28	CASSLPRDRANTGELFF	TGTGCCAGCAGTTTACCCAGAGACAGGGCGAACACCGGGGAGCTGTTTTTT
many	TRBJ1-1	-	TRBV5-1	CASSAGQPNTEAFF	TGCGCCAGCAGCGCCGGACAGCCGAACACTGAAGCTTTCTTT
many	TRBJ2-2	-	TRBV5-4	CASSFPGVGGGGELFF	TGTGCCAGCAGCTTTCCGGGCGTGGGAGGCGGCGGGGAGCTGTTTTTT
medium-sized	TRBJ2-1	TRBD2	TRBV6-1	CASTPAGGAYNEQFF	TGTGCCAGCACCCCAGCGGGGGGGGCCTACAATGAGCAGTTCTTC
many	TRBJ1-5	TRBD1	TRBV2	CASRAGTGFQPQHF	TGTGCCAGCAGAGCCGGGACAGGGTTTCAGCCCCAGCATTTT
-	TRBJ1-1	-	TRBV5-1	CASRGIMNTEAFF	TGCGCCAGCAGGGGCATAATGAACACTGAAGCTTTCTTT
many	TRBJ2-5	TRBD2	TRBV5-1	CASKGSGAAQETQYF	TGCGCCAGCAAAGGTAGCGGGGCCGCCCAAGAGACCCAGTACTTC
few	TRBJ2-7	TRBD2	TRBV27	CASSSLGLAGSEDEQYF	TGTGCCAGCAGTTCCCTGGGACTAGCGGGAAGCGAGGACGAGCAGTACTTC
few	TRBJ2-7	TRBD1	TRBV10-3	CAIFGTGSAYYEQYF	TGTGCCATCTTTGGGACAGGGTCAGCTTACTACGAGCAGTACTTC
medium-sized	TRBJ1-1	-	TRBV6-1	CASQTSNTEAFF	TGTGCCAGCCAAACATCGAACACTGAAGCTTTCTTT